The 6 T cell receptor beta chains presented below share a single source sample, sequenced in a study of cytomegalovirus exposure and HLA in healthy donors. Both 60 Vbeta primers and 13 Jbeta primers went into the PCR. Clones were read by immunoSEQ multiplex PCR, and TCRdb kept only the in-frame ones, dropping some. Of under 150,000 clones detected, 76% appear once; the ten largest clones hold 1.5% to 2%. Sequenced input: PBMCs. Source of these receptors: a woman between 35 and 50 years old in good health and CMV-seronegative.

The chain uses TRBV6-1 and TRBJ1-1; D not resolved. The CDR3 contains 13 residues. Germline V CDR1 and CDR2: MNHNS, SASEGT. Trimming left V 6 bases short and J 3 bases short, with 11 bases between. The CDR3 DNA sequence: TGTGCCAGCAGGGGAGGGATAGACACTGAAGCTTTCTTT. It translates to CASRGGIDTEAFF.

This clone was observed a handful of times. This chain joins TRBV10-2 and TRBJ1-2, with 7 bases identical to TRBD1. This CDR3 is built from 14 residues. After removal of 7 bases from V and 8 bases from J, the junction contained 13 bases not matched to a gene. Germline CDR1 WSHSY, CDR2 SAAADI. The CDR3 protein is CASTNGQARGGYTF. Written as DNA, the CDR3 is TGCGCCAGCACTAATGGACAGGCCCGAGGAGGCTACACCTTC.

The rearrangement uses TRBV19 and TRBJ1-6; the D is unclear. CDR3 size: 16 residues. V dropped 5 bases and J dropped 0 bases, with 11 bases sitting between them. CDR1 and CDR2 (germline): LNHDA, SQIVND (reference sequence). The CDR3 spells CASSPMVSSYNSPLHF. The CDR3 DNA reads as TGTGCCAGTAGTCCAATGGTGAGCTCCTATAATTCACCCCTCCACTTT.

The J gene is TRBJ2-3, the V gene TRBV5-1, with TRBD2 matching over 8 bases. The CDR3 is 14 residues long. Per germline, CDR1 SGHRS and CDR2 YFSETQ. After removal of 5 bases from V and 5 bases from J, the junction contained 7 bases not matched to a gene. The CDR3 DNA sequence: TGCGCCAGCAGTGTAGCGGGGCTAGTAGATACGCAGTATTTT. Translated: CASSVAGLVDTQYF.

The CDR3 DNA follows: TGTGCCAGCTCACCACGGACTAGCGGGAGGGCCAACACCGGGGAGCTGTTTTTT. This sequence encodes CASSPRTSGRANTGELFF. J is TRBJ2-2 and V is TRBV18; 15 bases align to TRBD2. The CDR3 loop spans 18 amino acids. Per germline, CDR1 KGHSH and CDR2 LQKENI. J was trimmed by 2 bases and V by 1 base; bases with no gene match: 2.

Only one count was recorded for this clone. Its ends do not fully match the called genes, so a read error is possible. The rearrangement links TRBV7-9 to TRBJ2-7, with TRBD1 matching over 7 bases. Germline-derived CDR1 and CDR2 are SEHNR and FQNEAQ (reference sequence). This CDR3 is built from 16 residues. For the CDR3, the DNA is TGTTCCAGGATACTACTTTTGGGCAGGGGGTTCTACGAGCAGTACTTC. Translating it yields CSRILLLGRGFYEQYF. Full variable domain (remainder filled in from reference TRBV7-9 and TRBJ2-7): DTGVSQNPRHKITKRGQNVTFRCDPISEHNRLYWYRQTLGQGPEFLTYFQNEAQLEKSRLLSDRFSAERPKGSFSTLEIQRTEQGDSAMYLCSRILLLGRGFYEQYFGPGTRLTVT.